These 6 T cell receptor beta chains were sequenced from one sample in a study of T cell repertoires in cytomegalovirus infection. In TCRdb, the reads were re-called with MiXCR into one record per CDR3 protein. The sample shows 200,000 to 250,000 distinct CDR3 sequences, 6.5% of them seen only once. The specimen sequenced was PBMCs. These receptor sequences come from a human donor in good health (CMV status not recorded). Some clones in this sample may be carry-over from other donors' samples.

This clonotype was picked up many times. V is TRBV7-2 and J is TRBJ1-2; TRBD1 is a possible D gene (6 bases). Germline values: CDR1 SGHTA, CDR2 FQGNSA. Trimming removed 4 bases at V and 4 bases at J, with 16 bases between. This CDR3 comprises 15 residues. CDR3 protein: CASSSGGQGIYGYTF. The CDR3 DNA reads as TGTGCCAGCAGCTCGGGGGGGCAGGGTATCTATGGCTACACCTTC.

This clonotype appeared many times. The J gene is TRBJ2-7, the V gene TRBV23-1; tentatively, D is TRBD1 (6 bases). TRBV23-1 is an ORF, with its function uncertain. The V and J ends lost 7 bases and 1 base respectively, with 17 bases between them. CDR3 size: 15 residues. For the CDR3, the DNA is TGCGCCAGCACTGTTCCGGGACACCAATCCTACGAGCAGTACTTC. Residues: CASTVPGHQSYEQYF.

This clonotype was seen many times. The chain employs TRBV5-1 and TRBJ1-1, with D possibly being TRBD1 (6 bases). CDR1 and CDR2 (germline): SGHRS, YFSETQ. V was pared by 3 bases and J by 8 bases, with 11 bases between. The CDR3 length is 12 residues. The CDR3 coding sequence is TGCGCCAGCAGCTCGTTGACAGGCGAAGCTTTCTTT. This gives the protein CASSSLTGEAFF. Together with reference TRBV5-1 and TRBJ1-1, the CDR3 gives the full variable domain: KAGVTQTPRYLIKTRGQQVTLSCSPISGHRSVSWYQQTPGQGLQFLFEYFSETQRNKGNFPGRFSGRQFSNSRSEMNVSTLELGDSALYLCASSSLTGEAFFGQGTRLTVV.

This clonotype was found many times. V and J are TRBV7-2 and TRBJ2-3, with TRBD2 as a possible D gene (6 bases). Deletions cut 0 bases from V and 11 bases from J, with 6 bases between. CDR3 length: 11 amino acids. Germline V gene lookup returns CDR1 SGHTA and CDR2 FQGNSA. The CDR3 sequence: CASSLAGRQYF. DNA of the CDR3: TGTGCCAGCAGCTTAGCCGGGAGGCAGTATTTT.

This clonotype was counted ten times or more. The gene calls are TRBV6-1 and TRBJ2-1; 8 nucleotides align to TRBD2. J was trimmed by 0 bases and V by 5 bases; bases with no gene match: 9. The germline V gene encodes CDR1 MNHNS and CDR2 SASEGT. This CDR3 region has 17 residues. The CDR3 sequence: CASSSPGGGSSYNEQFF. In nucleotides, the CDR3 is TGTGCCAGCAGTTCCCCCGGCGGGGGGAGCTCCTACAATGAGCAGTTCTTC.

The table lists this clonotype with many counts. The chain combines TRBV20-1 with TRBJ2-1, with D possibly being TRBD1 (5 bases). Germline V gene lookup returns CDR1 DFQATT and CDR2 SNEGSKA (reference sequence). Trimming took 4 bases from V and 8 from J, leaving 15 bases between them. This CDR3 is 13 amino acids long. This chain's CDR3 is CSATRTNLDEQFF. As DNA, the CDR3 is TGCAGTGCTACCCGGACAAACCTGGATGAGCAGTTCTTC.